These T cell receptor beta chains were read from a single sample in a study of cytomegalovirus exposure and HLA in healthy donors. Here immunoSEQ multiplex PCR was the method, and the copy in TCRdb shows in-frame clones only, minus some. The sample has almost 65,000 clones; about 89% are singletons. Sequencing was done on a sample of PBMCs. Receptors were obtained from a young woman in good health and CMV-seronegative. Each CDR3 is given with its conserved first and last residue. D genes are given only for firm matches. Size tells how often a clone was seen (once, few, many) or the class of an expanded clone, and some rows leave it out.

v_gene: TRBV5-1
j_gene: TRBJ2-1
d_gene: TRBD2
abundance: .
CDR3nt: TGCGCCAGCAGCTCCCCCTCCACTAGCGGGAGATTAGGGAATGAGCAGTTCTTC
CDR3aa: CASSSPSTSGRLGNEQFF

v_gene: TRBV21-1
j_gene: TRBJ2-1
d_gene: .
abundance: once
CDR3nt: TGTGCCAGCAGCCCCCAGGGGGTTGGGAATGAGCAGTTCTTC
CDR3aa: CASSPQGVGNEQFF

v_gene: TRBV6-1
j_gene: TRBJ1-6
d_gene: TRBD1
abundance: .
CDR3nt: TGTGCCAGCAGTTTACAGGGGTTGACTTCACCCCTCCACTTT
CDR3aa: CASSLQGLTSPLHF

v_gene: TRBV21-1
j_gene: TRBJ2-1
d_gene: .
abundance: .
CDR3nt: TGTGCCAGCAGCAAAGCTGGGAGAGAAGACAATGAGCAGTTCTTC
CDR3aa: CASSKAGREDNEQFF

v_gene: TRBV30
j_gene: TRBJ1-1
d_gene: TRBD1
abundance: .
CDR3nt: TGTGCCTGGGGGGACAGAATCTCTGAAGCTTTCTTT
CDR3aa: CAWGDRISEAFF

v_gene: TRBV4-2
j_gene: TRBJ2-4
d_gene: .
abundance: .
CDR3nt: TGTGCCAGCAGCCCGGGTGGGGGGACCAAAAACATTCAGTACTTC
CDR3aa: CASSPGGGTKNIQYF

v_gene: TRBV10-1
j_gene: TRBJ1-6
d_gene: .
abundance: .
CDR3nt: TGCGCCAGCACCCAAGGGGCGGGGAATTCACCCCTCCACTTT
CDR3aa: CASTQGAGNSPLHF

v_gene: TRBV15
j_gene: TRBJ1-2
d_gene: .
abundance: .
CDR3nt: TGTGCCACCAGCAGAGATGCAGGGGCTAACTATGGCTACACCTTC
CDR3aa: CATSRDAGANYGYTF

v_gene: TRBV10-3
j_gene: TRBJ2-5
d_gene: TRBD2
abundance: .
CDR3nt: TGTGCCATCAGTGAGGAGCGGGGGGAACAAGAGACCCAGTACTTC
CDR3aa: CAISEERGEQETQYF

v_gene: TRBV18
j_gene: TRBJ2-7
d_gene: .
abundance: .
CDR3nt: TGTGCCAGCTCACCCAGGGACTCCTACGAGCAGTACTTC
CDR3aa: CASSPRDSYEQYF

v_gene: TRBV18
j_gene: TRBJ2-7
d_gene: .
abundance: .
CDR3nt: TGTGCCAGCTCAGTGGAGCGCTACGAGCAGTACTTC
CDR3aa: CASSVERYEQYF

v_gene: TRBV5-6
j_gene: TRBJ2-1
d_gene: TRBD2
abundance: .
CDR3nt: TGTGCCAGCGCTGGCACGGGAGGGCCCTCGGATGAGCAGTTCTTC
CDR3aa: CASAGTGGPSDEQFF